This T cell receptor beta chain was captured by sequencing in a study of blood T cell repertoires in COVID-19. Produced via immunoSEQ multiplex PCR; TCRdb's table is partial and in-frame only. This table holds approximately 290,000 clones, about 90% found once. Per germline, CDR1 SGHAT and CDR2 FQNNGV. Between the trimmed V and J ends, which lost 5 bases and 1 base, there was a span of 11 bases. CDR3 size: 14 residues. This receptor was identified in a woman in her 30s with COVID-19, enrolled during active disease. V usage is TRBV11-2 and J usage is TRBJ1-1; tentative D call: TRBD1 (5 bases). Material: peripheral blood. The CDR3 is CASSPSGGNTEAFF. CDR3 in DNA: TGTGCCAGCAGCCCATCGGGGGGGAACACTGAAGCTTTCTTT.